Below, 20 T cell receptor beta chains from the same sample are listed, as sequenced in a study of blood T cell repertoires in COVID-19. Profiled with immunoSEQ multiplex PCR; TCRdb holds only in-frame clones, not every one. The data contain about 170,000 clones, about 83% of them seen just once; the ten biggest clones take up roughly 20%. Sequencing used peripheral blood. These receptors were collected from a woman in her 70s who had recovered from COVID-19.

V is TRBV7-9 and J is TRBJ1-1; D is unclear. CDR1 and CDR2 (germline): SEHNR, FQNEAQ (reference sequence). The CDR3 has 13 amino acids. With 4 bases removed from V and 3 bases from J, the gap between germline ends came to 9 bases. This chain's CDR3 is CASSYVGDTEAFF. The CDR3 coding sequence is TGTGCCAGCAGCTACGTCGGGGACACTGAAGCTTTCTTT. Drawing the rest from reference TRBV7-9 and TRBJ1-1, the complete variable domain is DTGVSQNPRHKITKRGQNVTFRCDPISEHNRLYWYRQTLGQGPEFLTYFQNEAQLEKSRLLSDRFSAERPKGSFSTLEIQRTEQGDSAMYLCASSYVGDTEAFFGQGTRLTVV.

This rearrangement joins TRBV6-1 to TRBJ2-7, with D perhaps matching TRBD1 (5 bases). Per the germline V gene, CDR1 is MNHNS and CDR2 is SASEGT. The CDR3 runs 12 residues. Trimming shortened V by 6 bases and J by 3 bases, and 9 bases separated the two germline ends. CDR3 residues: CASRTDNYEQYF. The CDR3 region has the DNA TGTGCCAGCAGGACGGACAACTACGAGCAGTACTTC.

This chain connects TRBV5-4 to TRBJ2-4; TRBD2 might be the D (7 bases). Per germline, CDR1 SGHNT and CDR2 YYREEE (reference sequence). The CDR3 runs 16 residues. V lost 3 bases to trimming and J lost 4 bases, with 17 bases between them. Written as DNA, the CDR3 is TGTGCCAGCAGCTCGGGCCGGGGGGCCCCAAAAAACATTCAGTACTTC. Translated: CASSSGRGAPKNIQYF.

The chain couples TRBV7-9 to TRBJ1-1; TRBD1 matches 7 bases. Germline V CDR1 and CDR2: SEHNR, FQNEAQ (reference sequence). V shed 5 bases, J shed 1 base, and the junction held 4 bases outside the gene matches. The CDR3 has 14 amino acids. The CDR3 here is CASSPTGTNTEAFF. CDR3 coding DNA: TGTGCCAGCAGCCCGACAGGGACGAACACTGAAGCTTTCTTT.

This clone is a singleton in its sample. This chain's CDR3 is CASSSPRSLYGYTF. The CDR3 nucleotides read TGTGCCAGCAGTTCCCCCCGGAGCCTATATGGCTACACCTTC. The chain combines TRBV6-5 with TRBJ1-2; D gene unclear. CDR3 length equals 14 residues. The V end lost 4 bases, the J end lost 5 bases, and 14 bases lay between the germline ends. CDR1 is MNHEY, CDR2 SVGAGI, per germline.

This chain joins TRBV6-6 and TRBJ2-3; tentative D call: TRBD2 (7 bases). V lost 2 bases to trimming and J lost 0 bases, with 12 bases between them. The length of the CDR3 is 16 residues. The germline V gene has CDR1 MNHNY and CDR2 SVGAGI (reference sequence). DNA for the CDR3: TGTGCCAGCAGTTACCCCAGGGGAGGGAGCACAGATACGCAGTATTTT. This gives the protein CASSYPRGGSTDTQYF.

This chain joins TRBV21-1 and TRBJ1-4; whether TRBD1, the table's D call, matches the DNA was not checked. TRBV21-1 is a pseudogene. The length of the CDR3 is 18 residues. CDR3 sequence: CASSKGGRAFATNEKLFF. The CDR3 nucleotides are TGTGCCAGCAGCAAAGGCGGCAGGGCCTTTGCAACTAATGAAAAACTGTTTTTT.

The chain links TRBV7-2 to TRBJ2-2, with 11 positions matching TRBD2. V lost 1 base and J lost 7; bases outside the gene matches: 5. The CDR3 covers 16 residues. From germline, CDR1 is SGHTA and CDR2 FQGNSA. CDR3 sequence: CASSLVLAGVVGELFF. CDR3 bases: TGTGCCAGCAGCTTAGTACTAGCGGGAGTAGTCGGGGAGCTGTTTTTT.

This chain connects TRBV7-3 to TRBJ2-6; TRBD1 might be the D (6 bases). Germline CDR1 SGHTA, CDR2 FQGTGA. V gave up 5 bases and J gave up 4 bases, with 21 bases separating them. The CDR3 runs to 18 residues. DNA of the CDR3: TGTGCCAGCAGCCCCCAGGGGCGCGGGTCTGGGGGGGCCAACGTCCTGACTTTC. It translates to CASSPQGRGSGGANVLTF.

J is TRBJ2-7 and V is TRBV9; 9 bases map to TRBD1. With V trimmed by 3 bases and J by 3 bases, 4 bases remained unmatched. CDR3 size: 14 residues. The germline V gene has CDR1 SGDLS and CDR2 YYNGEE. CDR3 residues: CASSAQTGGYEQYF. In DNA, the CDR3 is TGTGCCAGCAGCGCTCAGACAGGGGGCTACGAGCAGTACTTC.

This CDR3 is CASTTGQARNEKLFF. The CDR3 DNA sequence: TGTGCCAGCACCACGGGACAGGCTAGGAATGAAAAACTGTTTTTT. The V gene is TRBV28, the J gene TRBJ1-4, with TRBD1 matching over 8 bases. The trim removed 7 bases at V and 5 bases at J, leaving 9 bases unmatched. Germline CDR1 is MDHEN and CDR2 is SYDVKM. The CDR3 covers 15 residues.

The chain couples TRBV28 to TRBJ1-6; D unresolved. Germline V gene sequence: CDR1 MDHEN, CDR2 SYDVKM. With 7 bases removed from V and 9 bases from J, the gap between germline ends came to 16 bases. The CDR3 is 14 residues long. CDR3 DNA: TGTGCCAGCACCCCCGGCGGGAGACCTTCACCCCTCCACTTT. This encodes CASTPGGRPSPLHF.

The chain employs TRBV10-2 and TRBJ1-2; no definite D call. The CDR3 contains 12 residues. Germline CDR1 and CDR2: WSHSY and SAAADI. V was clipped by 7 bases and J by 3 bases, with 9 bases between them. This CDR3 reads CASKAGDYGYTF. CDR3 sequence (DNA): TGCGCCAGCAAGGCCGGGGACTATGGCTACACCTTC.

The chain links TRBV6-2 or TRBV6-3 to TRBJ2-7, with TRBD2 identical over 11 bases. Germline V CDR1 and CDR2: MNHEY, SVGEGT. V lost 2 bases, J lost 0 bases, and 3 bases stayed unmatched. There are 16 residues in the CDR3. The chain's CDR3 is CASSYRLAGGSYEQYF. In nucleotides, the CDR3 is TGTGCCAGCAGTTACCGGCTAGCGGGAGGCTCCTACGAGCAGTACTTC.

The rearrangement links TRBV12-3 or TRBV12-4 to TRBJ2-5; the D gene is possibly TRBD2 (5 bases). The CDR3 has 13 amino acids. V gave up 5 bases and J gave up 7 bases, with 14 bases separating them. DNA of the CDR3: TGTGCCAGCAGTCCTCGCGGACGGGGGACCCAGTACTTC. This sequence encodes CASSPRGRGTQYF.

J is TRBJ2-5 and V is TRBV7-3; no clear D. Germline V gene data show CDR1 as SGHTA and CDR2 as FQGTGA. This CDR3 is 15 amino acids long. V was trimmed by 5 bases and J by 0 bases, leaving 13 bases between them. DNA for the CDR3: TGTGCCAGCAGCCTGGGTGGTCGGGACCAAGAGACCCAGTACTTC. Translated: CASSLGGRDQETQYF.

The chain carries TRBV6-1 and TRBJ2-5; 12 nucleotides agree with TRBD1. The germline V gene has CDR1 MNHNS and CDR2 SASEGT. The V gene end was trimmed by 5 bases and the J gene end by 5 bases; junction bases not matched to a gene: 6. The length of the CDR3 is 15 residues. The CDR3 region has the DNA TGTGCCAGCAGTTCCAAGGGACAGGGGGCCGAGACCCAGTACTTC. It codes for CASSSKGQGAETQYF.

J is TRBJ1-2 and V is TRBV7-9; D is unclear. Trimming removed 1 base at V and 4 bases at J, with 10 bases between. CDR1 and CDR2 from the germline V gene are SEHNR and FQNEAQ (reference sequence). The length of the CDR3 is 14 residues. The CDR3 sequence is CASSLVGYGYGYTF. DNA for the CDR3: TGTGCCAGCAGCTTAGTGGGCTATGGCTATGGCTACACCTTC.

This chain joins TRBV9 and TRBJ2-5; TRBD2 agrees at 11 bases. This CDR3 spans 18 amino acids. Trimming removed 0 bases from V and 2 bases from J; junction bases left unmatched: 9. Germline V gene data show CDR1 as SGDLS and CDR2 as YYNGEE. The CDR3 DNA reads as TGTGCCAGCAGCGTAGGGAAGCGACTAGCGGGGCCTCAAGAGACCCAGTACTTC. Its protein is CASSVGKRLAGPQETQYF. Drawing the rest from reference TRBV9 and TRBJ2-5, the complete variable domain is DSGVTQTPKHLITATGQRVTLRCSPRSGDLSVYWYQQSLDQGLQFLIQYYNGEERAKGNILERFSAQQFPDLHSELNLSSLELGDSALYFCASSVGKRLAGPQETQYFGPGTRLLVL.

The CDR3 sequence is CASSPGLAGGQYADTQYF. The DNA for the CDR3 is TGTGCCAGCTCACCGGGACTAGCGGGAGGGCAATATGCAGATACGCAGTATTTT. The chain links TRBV18 to TRBJ2-3; 16 nucleotides align to TRBD2. The CDR3 has 18 residues. Per the germline V gene, CDR1 is KGHSH and CDR2 is LQKENI. The ends lost 3 bases at V and 4 bases at J; junction bases unmatched: 7.